The rows below give T cell receptor beta chains drawn from one sample of a study of CD4+ T cells in melanoma. TCRdb's table, derived via immunoSEQ multiplex PCR, lists solely in-frame clones and lacks some. The data hold about 21,000 clones, with around 80% observed a single time. Receptors were obtained from a human donor with melanoma. Each CDR3 is given with its conserved first and last residue. D genes are given only for firm matches. A clone size is listed for some rows: how often the clone was seen (once, few, many), or a class if it is expanded.

clone size: NA; D gene: TRBD1; J gene: TRBJ2-7; V gene: TRBV10-2; CDR3 protein: CASSDNRGRYEQYF; CDR3 DNA: TGCGCCAGCAGTGATAACAGGGGGCGATACGAGCAGTACTTC
clone size: NA; D gene: NA; J gene: TRBJ2-1; V gene: TRBV20-1; CDR3 protein: CSADLNEQFF; CDR3 DNA: TGCAGTGCAGACCTCAATGAGCAGTTCTTC
clone size: NA; D gene: NA; J gene: TRBJ1-1; V gene: TRBV30; CDR3 protein: CALTVTNINLPSDRLAFF; CDR3 DNA: TGTGCCTTGACAGTCACAAACATCAACCTGCCCTCTGATCGTCTAGCTTTCTTT
clone size: NA; D gene: NA; J gene: TRBJ2-7; V gene: TRBV7-2; CDR3 protein: CASPEGGARVVTGEQYF; CDR3 DNA: TGTGCCAGCCCCGAAGGGGGAGCCAGGGTGGTTACAGGCGAGCAGTACTTC
clone size: NA; D gene: TRBD2; J gene: TRBJ2-7; V gene: TRBV9; CDR3 protein: CASSVAGGLPNEQYF; CDR3 DNA: TGTGCCAGCAGCGTAGCGGGGGGGCTCCCCAACGAGCAGTACTTC
clone size: NA; D gene: TRBD2; J gene: TRBJ2-5; V gene: TRBV7-6; CDR3 protein: CASSPGLAGGPQETQYF; CDR3 DNA: TGTGCCAGCAGCCCGGGACTAGCGGGGGGACCCCAAGAGACCCAGTACTTC
clone size: NA; D gene: TRBD1; J gene: TRBJ1-1; V gene: TRBV5-6; CDR3 protein: CASSLSGTGRTEAFF; CDR3 DNA: TGTGCCAGCAGTCTTTCCGGGACAGGGAGGACTGAAGCTTTCTTT
clone size: NA; D gene: NA; J gene: TRBJ1-1; V gene: TRBV7-3; CDR3 protein: CASSLTGGPNTEAFF; CDR3 DNA: TGTGCCAGCAGCTTAACAGGAGGGCCGAACACTGAAGCTTTCTTT
clone size: NA; D gene: NA; J gene: TRBJ1-1; V gene: TRBV5-4; CDR3 protein: CASSRVIGGRAKTEAFF; CDR3 DNA: TGTGCCAGCAGCCGTGTGATCGGGGGGCGAGCAAAAACTGAAGCTTTCTTT
clone size: medium-sized; D gene: NA; J gene: TRBJ2-1; V gene: TRBV7-9; CDR3 protein: CASSPEFEIYNEQFF; CDR3 DNA: TGTGCCAGCAGCCCAGAGTTTGAGATATACAATGAGCAGTTCTTC
clone size: NA; D gene: NA; J gene: TRBJ1-5; V gene: TRBV10-2; CDR3 protein: CASSSQGNQPQHF; CDR3 DNA: TGCGCCAGCAGTTCACAGGGTAATCAGCCCCAGCATTTT
clone size: NA; D gene: NA; J gene: TRBJ1-2; V gene: TRBV15; CDR3 protein: CATSRGGAEGGRGYTF; CDR3 DNA: TGTGCCACCAGCAGAGGTGGTGCAGAGGGAGGACGGGGCTACACCTTC
clone size: once; D gene: NA; J gene: TRBJ1-5; V gene: TRBV6-6; CDR3 protein: CASSYLENQPQHF; CDR3 DNA: TGTGCCAGCAGTTACTTAGAGAATCAGCCCCAGCATTTT
clone size: NA; D gene: NA; J gene: TRBJ2-5; V gene: TRBV5-1; CDR3 protein: CASRPDGDLTQYF; CDR3 DNA: TGCGCCAGCAGGCCGGACGGTGATCTGACCCAGTACTTC
clone size: NA; D gene: TRBD2; J gene: TRBJ2-7; V gene: TRBV6-1; CDR3 protein: CASSGRLAGGNEQYF; CDR3 DNA: TGTGCCAGCAGTGGGAGACTAGCGGGGGGGAACGAGCAGTACTTC
clone size: once; D gene: NA; J gene: TRBJ1-6; V gene: TRBV5-4; CDR3 protein: CASSLDGGYSPLHF; CDR3 DNA: TGTGCCAGCAGCTTGGATGGGGGCTACTCACCCCTCCACTTT
clone size: NA; D gene: NA; J gene: TRBJ1-5; V gene: TRBV6-5; CDR3 protein: CASSRRRTYQPQHF; CDR3 DNA: TGTGCCAGCAGTCGCCGCAGAACATATCAGCCCCAGCATTTT
clone size: NA; D gene: TRBD1; J gene: TRBJ2-3; V gene: TRBV2; CDR3 protein: CASSANPPGQSTDTQYF; CDR3 DNA: TGTGCCAGCAGTGCGAACCCACCGGGACAGAGCACAGATACGCAGTATTTT
clone size: few; D gene: TRBD1; J gene: TRBJ2-7; V gene: TRBV19; CDR3 protein: CASSRGQAYEQYF; CDR3 DNA: TGTGCCAGTAGCCGCGGACAGGCCTACGAGCAGTACTTC
clone size: NA; D gene: NA; J gene: TRBJ2-1; V gene: TRBV5-4; CDR3 protein: CASRGAGSYNEQFF; CDR3 DNA: TGTGCCAGCAGGGGCGCAGGCTCCTACAATGAGCAGTTCTTC
clone size: few; D gene: TRBD1; J gene: TRBJ1-2; V gene: TRBV4-1; CDR3 protein: CASSQLGGTGSGGNYGYTF; CDR3 DNA: TGCGCCAGCAGCCAATTGGGGGGGACAGGGTCAGGGGGGAACTATGGCTACACCTTC
clone size: once; D gene: TRBD1; J gene: TRBJ1-2; V gene: TRBV9; CDR3 protein: CASSAGPGTGRIINYGYTF; CDR3 DNA: TGTGCCAGCAGCGCGGGACCCGGGACAGGCAGAATTATTAACTATGGCTACACCTTC
clone size: few; D gene: NA; J gene: TRBJ1-1; V gene: TRBV27; CDR3 protein: CASRRTVGMNTEAFF; CDR3 DNA: TGTGCCAGCAGACGAACAGTCGGCATGAACACTGAAGCTTTCTTT
clone size: NA; D gene: NA; J gene: TRBJ1-5; V gene: TRBV27; CDR3 protein: CASRRDLNQPQHF; CDR3 DNA: TGTGCCAGCCGAAGGGATTTAAATCAGCCCCAGCATTTT
clone size: NA; D gene: NA; J gene: TRBJ1-1; V gene: TRBV18; CDR3 protein: CASSPLENTEAFF; CDR3 DNA: TGTGCCAGCTCACCACTCGAGAACACTGAAGCTTTCTTT
clone size: NA; D gene: TRBD1; J gene: TRBJ1-1; V gene: TRBV6-5; CDR3 protein: CASRAEGDSTEAFF; CDR3 DNA: TGTGCCAGCCGGGCGGAGGGGGACAGCACTGAAGCTTTCTTT
clone size: NA; D gene: TRBD2; J gene: TRBJ2-3; V gene: TRBV5-1; CDR3 protein: CASSVQRGGTDTQYF; CDR3 DNA: TGCGCCAGCAGTGTCCAGCGGGGGGGCACAGATACGCAGTATTTT
clone size: NA; D gene: TRBD1; J gene: TRBJ2-3; V gene: TRBV5-1; CDR3 protein: CASGRQGSTDTQYF; CDR3 DNA: TGCGCCAGCGGCCGACAGGGGAGCACAGATACGCAGTATTTT
clone size: few; D gene: TRBD2; J gene: TRBJ2-3; V gene: TRBV7-2; CDR3 protein: CASSLRGGGGATDTQYF; CDR3 DNA: TGTGCCAGCAGCTTACGAGGTGGCGGGGGGGCAACAGATACGCAGTATTTT
clone size: NA; D gene: NA; J gene: TRBJ2-1; V gene: TRBV6-6; CDR3 protein: CASWGHILTNEQFF; CDR3 DNA: TGTGCCAGCTGGGGACACATACTCACCAATGAGCAGTTCTTC
clone size: NA; D gene: NA; J gene: TRBJ1-4; V gene: TRBV6-1; CDR3 protein: CASTERALNEKLFF; CDR3 DNA: TGTGCCAGCACCGAACGGGCCCTTAATGAAAAACTGTTTTTT
clone size: NA; D gene: TRBD1; J gene: TRBJ2-1; V gene: TRBV9; CDR3 protein: CASMVGTGGGEQFF; CDR3 DNA: TGTGCCAGCATGGTCGGGACAGGGGGGGGTGAGCAGTTCTTC
clone size: NA; D gene: TRBD1; J gene: TRBJ2-7; V gene: TRBV19; CDR3 protein: CASKHGQGTFSEQYF; CDR3 DNA: TGTGCCAGTAAACATGGACAGGGCACTTTTTCCGAGCAGTACTTC
clone size: NA; D gene: TRBD1; J gene: TRBJ1-1; V gene: TRBV6-5; CDR3 protein: CASSHNRGVPTEAFF; CDR3 DNA: TGTGCCAGCAGTCACAACAGGGGCGTACCCACTGAAGCTTTCTTT
clone size: NA; D gene: TRBD2; J gene: TRBJ2-5; V gene: TRBV5-4; CDR3 protein: CASSSPSGGQETQYF; CDR3 DNA: TGTGCCAGCAGCTCCCCTAGCGGGGGGCAAGAGACCCAGTACTTC
clone size: NA; D gene: NA; J gene: TRBJ2-7; V gene: TRBV27; CDR3 protein: CASRVIGSLHEQYF; CDR3 DNA: TGTGCCAGCAGAGTTATAGGGTCTCTCCACGAGCAGTACTTC
clone size: NA; D gene: NA; J gene: TRBJ1-1; V gene: TRBV5-1; CDR3 protein: CASSLAQRSEAFF; CDR3 DNA: TGCGCCAGCAGCTTGGCACAGCGGTCTGAAGCTTTCTTT
clone size: NA; D gene: TRBD1; J gene: TRBJ1-5; V gene: TRBV7-9; CDR3 protein: CASSLEVLTGVGSNQPQHF; CDR3 DNA: TGTGCCAGCAGCTTAGAGGTGTTAACAGGGGTCGGTAGCAATCAGCCCCAGCATTTT
clone size: few; D gene: TRBD1; J gene: TRBJ1-1; V gene: TRBV2; CDR3 protein: CASSQQGARSTEAFF; CDR3 DNA: TGTGCCAGCAGTCAACAGGGGGCCAGGAGCACTGAAGCTTTCTTT
clone size: once; D gene: TRBD1; J gene: TRBJ2-3; V gene: TRBV29-1; CDR3 protein: CSVQPSDRGLADTQYF; CDR3 DNA: TGCAGCGTTCAACCGTCCGACAGGGGACTCGCAGATACGCAGTATTTT
clone size: NA; D gene: TRBD1; J gene: TRBJ1-5; V gene: TRBV6-6; CDR3 protein: CASSLTGGSNQPQHF; CDR3 DNA: TGTGCCAGCAGCCTAACAGGGGGCAGCAATCAGCCCCAGCATTTT
clone size: NA; D gene: NA; J gene: TRBJ1-1; V gene: TRBV5-6; CDR3 protein: CASSQGLTYGRAFF; CDR3 DNA: TGTGCCAGCAGCCAGGGGCTCACTTACGGAAGAGCTTTCTTT
clone size: NA; D gene: TRBD2; J gene: TRBJ2-1; V gene: TRBV7-8; CDR3 protein: CASRLLAGEYNEQFF; CDR3 DNA: TGTGCCAGCAGGTTACTAGCGGGGGAGTACAATGAGCAGTTCTTC
clone size: NA; D gene: NA; J gene: TRBJ1-1; V gene: TRBV19; CDR3 protein: CASSMSPSTEAFF; CDR3 DNA: TGTGCCAGTAGTATGAGTCCGAGCACTGAAGCTTTCTTT
clone size: few; D gene: TRBD2; J gene: TRBJ2-5; V gene: TRBV30; CDR3 protein: CAWRASGGVKETQYF; CDR3 DNA: TGTGCCTGGAGGGCTAGCGGGGGGGTAAAAGAGACCCAGTACTTC
clone size: few; D gene: TRBD1; J gene: TRBJ1-1; V gene: TRBV6-6; CDR3 protein: CASRPGQKNTEAFF; CDR3 DNA: TGTGCCAGCAGACCGGGACAGAAGAACACTGAAGCTTTCTTT
clone size: NA; D gene: TRBD1; J gene: TRBJ2-3; V gene: TRBV29-1; CDR3 protein: CSVEGPTGDRTDTQYF; CDR3 DNA: TGCAGCGTTGAGGGGCCGACAGGGGATCGCACAGATACGCAGTATTTT
clone size: NA; D gene: NA; J gene: TRBJ2-7; V gene: TRBV5-5; CDR3 protein: CASSLRSGGEQYF; CDR3 DNA: TGTGCCAGCAGCTTGCGGTCAGGCGGCGAGCAGTACTTC
clone size: NA; D gene: NA; J gene: TRBJ1-2; V gene: TRBV5-1; CDR3 protein: CASSSQGTSYGYTF; CDR3 DNA: TGCGCCAGCAGCTCCCAGGGTACGAGCTATGGCTACACCTTC
clone size: NA; D gene: TRBD1; J gene: TRBJ1-1; V gene: TRBV6-5; CDR3 protein: CASNNRGGWNTEAFF; CDR3 DNA: TGTGCCAGCAACAACAGGGGTGGGTGGAACACTGAAGCTTTCTTT
clone size: NA; D gene: TRBD1; J gene: TRBJ1-1; V gene: TRBV27; CDR3 protein: CASSLIWAGGLTEAFF; CDR3 DNA: TGTGCCAGCAGTTTGATTTGGGCAGGGGGCCTCACTGAAGCTTTCTTT
clone size: NA; D gene: NA; J gene: TRBJ2-7; V gene: TRBV5-6; CDR3 protein: CASSSSRNRYEQYF; CDR3 DNA: TGTGCCAGCAGCTCCTCTCGCAACAGGTACGAGCAGTACTTC
clone size: NA; D gene: NA; J gene: TRBJ1-1; V gene: TRBV18; CDR3 protein: CASSPSFLGNTEAFF; CDR3 DNA: TGTGCCAGCTCACCATCGTTCCTAGGGAACACTGAAGCTTTCTTT
clone size: NA; D gene: NA; J gene: TRBJ1-1; V gene: TRBV6-5; CDR3 protein: CASSYSGLRNTEAFF; CDR3 DNA: TGTGCCAGCAGTTACTCAGGGTTAAGGAACACTGAAGCTTTCTTT
clone size: NA; D gene: NA; J gene: TRBJ2-7; V gene: TRBV15; CDR3 protein: CATSRDRGGYEQYF; CDR3 DNA: TGTGCCACCAGCAGAGATAGGGGGGGGTACGAGCAGTACTTC